These T cell receptor beta chains were read from a single sample in a study of T cells in localized non-small cell lung cancer. Assay used: immunoSEQ multiplex PCR; TCRdb lists only in-frame clones, some missing. Of tens of thousands of clones listed, around 86% are singletons. The sample was peripheral blood, taken before any cancer treatment. These receptors were obtained from a man between 35 and 75 years old with stage I squamous cell lung carcinoma. Each CDR3 is given with its conserved first and last residue. A D gene is named only where the DNA matches it firmly. Size is omitted from some rows. Given values are once, few, many or a class for expanded clones.

size	D	V	J	CDR3	DNA
.	.	TRBV2	TRBJ2-6	CASSERNSGANVLTF	TGTGCCAGCAGTGAGAGGAACTCTGGGGCCAACGTCCTGACTTTC
.	.	TRBV5-6	TRBJ2-4	CASSFQGDIQYF	TGTGCCAGCAGCTTCCAAGGGGACATTCAGTACTTC
.	TRBD1	TRBV19	TRBJ1-1	CASKTGVSTEAFF	TGTGCCAGTAAAACAGGGGTTTCCACTGAAGCTTTCTTT
few	.	TRBV4-3	TRBJ1-2	CASSQVRGTTYGYTF	TGCGCCAGCAGCCAAGTCCGGGGGACGACCTATGGCTACACCTTC
.	TRBD1	TRBV6-1	TRBJ1-2	CASSEAPGQGGPYGYTF	TGTGCCAGCAGTGAAGCCCCGGGACAGGGGGGCCCCTATGGCTACACCTTC
.	.	TRBV11-2	TRBJ1-2	CASSSGGGANDGYTF	TGTGCCAGCAGCTCCGGAGGAGGGGCGAATGATGGCTACACCTTC
once	TRBD1	TRBV28	TRBJ1-2	CASSPGTANYGYTF	TGTGCCAGCAGCCCCGGGACAGCTAACTATGGCTACACCTTC
.	.	TRBV7-2	TRBJ2-5	CASSFPRGGGETQYF	TGTGCCAGCAGCTTCCCGAGGGGGGGAGGGGAGACCCAGTACTTC
.	TRBD2	TRBV30	TRBJ2-3	CAWSTGGIADTQYF	TGTGCCTGGAGCACGGGGGGAATCGCAGATACGCAGTATTTT
.	TRBD1	TRBV2	TRBJ1-1	CASRGDSINTEAFF	TGTGCCAGCAGGGGGGACAGCATTAACACTGAAGCTTTCTTT
.	.	TRBV30	TRBJ1-4	CAWSPPGRLTNEKLFF	TGTGCCTGGAGTCCTCCGGGACGGCTAACTAATGAAAAACTGTTTTTT
.	.	TRBV19	TRBJ2-7	CASSEGNYEQYF	TGTGCCAGTAGTGAAGGGAACTACGAGCAGTACTTC
.	.	TRBV6-5	TRBJ2-5	CASRQDWTQYF	TGTGCCAGCAGGCAAGACTGGACCCAGTACTTC
.	.	TRBV30	TRBJ1-5	CAWSVHTANLDQPQHF	TGTGCCTGGAGTGTACACACAGCTAACCTCGATCAGCCCCAGCATTTT
.	TRBD1	TRBV5-1	TRBJ2-2	CASRLGTGNTGELFF	TGCGCCAGCCGCCTGGGGACAGGGAACACCGGGGAGCTGTTTTTT
few	.	TRBV10-3	TRBJ1-2	CAISDSPNYGYTF	TGTGCCATCAGTGACAGTCCCAACTATGGCTACACCTTC
.	.	TRBV4-1	TRBJ1-1	CASSQGRVSEAFF	TGCGCCAGCAGCCAGGGGAGGGTCTCTGAAGCTTTCTTT
.	TRBD1	TRBV4-1	TRBJ1-2	CASSRSGQGSPNYGYTF	TGCGCCAGCAGCCGGTCGGGACAGGGCTCACCTAACTATGGCTACACCTTC
.	TRBD2	TRBV2	TRBJ2-1	CASSGFAGGRDEQFF	TGTGCCAGCAGTGGATTCGCGGGGGGGCGGGATGAGCAGTTCTTC
.	TRBD1	TRBV5-1	TRBJ1-4	CASSPGTGEEKLFF	TGCGCCAGCAGTCCCGGGACAGGGGAAGAAAAACTGTTTTTT
.	.	TRBV5-6	TRBJ1-3	CASSLGNSLHSGNTIYF	TGTGCCAGCAGCTTGGGAAACAGTCTGCACTCTGGAAACACCATATATTTT
.	TRBD1	TRBV4-2	TRBJ2-1	CASSQEGETGYNEQFF	TGTGCCAGCAGCCAAGAGGGGGAGACAGGGTACAATGAGCAGTTCTTC
.	.	TRBV2	TRBJ1-1	CASSEAAPRMNTEAFF	TGTGCCAGCAGTGAAGCGGCCCCTCGCATGAACACTGAAGCTTTCTTT
.	TRBD1	TRBV19	TRBJ1-1	CASSTRDRGRTEAFF	TGTGCCAGTAGTACGCGGGACAGGGGTAGGACTGAAGCTTTCTTT
.	TRBD1	TRBV7-2	TRBJ1-3	CASSSQGGTGNTIYF	TGTGCCAGCAGCTCCCAGGGGGGAACTGGAAACACCATATATTTT
.	.	TRBV7-9	TRBJ1-4	CASSLVSSRNEKLFF	TGTGCCAGCAGCTTAGTCTCGTCGCGTAATGAAAAACTGTTTTTT
.	TRBD1	TRBV18	TRBJ2-2	CASSPLPPGGNTGELFF	TGTGCCAGCTCACCACTCCCCCCAGGGGGGAACACCGGGGAGCTGTTTTTT
.	TRBD1	TRBV7-2	TRBJ1-1	CASSQDRVEAFF	TGTGCCAGCAGCCAAGACAGGGTTGAAGCTTTCTTT
.	.	TRBV30	TRBJ2-2	CAWRTQGGDTGELFF	TGTGCCTGGAGGACCCAGGGGGGTGACACCGGGGAGCTGTTTTTT
.	.	TRBV11-2	TRBJ1-6	CASSLALGGRSYNSPLHF	TGTGCCAGCAGCTTAGCCCTGGGGGGCCGCTCCTATAATTCACCCCTCCACTTT
once	.	TRBV11-2	TRBJ1-4	CASSRPSGGEKLFF	TGTGCCAGCAGTAGGCCCTCTGGAGGAGAAAAACTGTTTTTT
.	.	TRBV6-5	TRBJ1-5	CASKRTTDRDQPQHF	TGTGCCAGCAAAAGAACCACGGACAGAGATCAGCCCCAGCATTTT
.	.	TRBV2	TRBJ1-1	CASSDGGGRTEAFF	TGTGCCAGCAGTGACGGGGGAGGTAGGACTGAAGCTTTCTTT
.	.	TRBV11-3	TRBJ2-7	CASSLFGVSTEQYF	TGTGCCAGCAGCTTATTCGGGGTTAGTACCGAGCAGTACTTC
.	TRBD1	TRBV6-5	TRBJ1-6	CASSTGGTRHSPLHF	TGTGCCAGCAGTACAGGGGGCACGAGACATTCACCCCTCCACTTT
once	TRBD1	TRBV6-5	TRBJ1-4	CASSYYGDRNGKLFF	TGTGCCAGCAGTTACTACGGGGACAGAAACGGAAAACTGTTTTTT
.	.	TRBV7-9	TRBJ2-7	CASSPPGGGYEQYF	TGTGCCAGCAGCCCCCCGGGCGGCGGCTACGAGCAGTACTTC
.	.	TRBV18	TRBJ1-5	CASSGQENNQPQHF	TGTGCCAGCTCAGGGCAGGAGAACAATCAGCCCCAGCATTTT
.	.	TRBV6-1	TRBJ1-5	CASSEWGDPGVSNQPQHF	TGTGCCAGCAGTGAATGGGGGGACCCTGGCGTTAGCAATCAGCCCCAGCATTTT
.	.	TRBV14	TRBJ2-7	CASSQVGVYEQYF	TGTGCCAGCAGCCAAGTCGGGGTCTACGAGCAGTACTTC
.	.	TRBV10-1	TRBJ2-2	CASSEGTGELFF	TGCGCCAGCAGTGAGGGTACCGGGGAGCTGTTTTTT